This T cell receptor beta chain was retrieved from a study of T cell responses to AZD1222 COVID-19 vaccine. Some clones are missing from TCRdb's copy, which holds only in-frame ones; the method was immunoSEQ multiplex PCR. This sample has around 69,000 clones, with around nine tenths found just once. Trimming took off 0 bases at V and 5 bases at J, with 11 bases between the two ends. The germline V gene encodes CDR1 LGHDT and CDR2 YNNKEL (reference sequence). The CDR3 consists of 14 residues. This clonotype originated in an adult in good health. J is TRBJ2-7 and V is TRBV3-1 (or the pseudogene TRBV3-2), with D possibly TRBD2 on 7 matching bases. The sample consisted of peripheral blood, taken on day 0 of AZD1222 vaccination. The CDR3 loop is CASSQDVGGDEQYF. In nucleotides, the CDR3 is TGTGCCAGCAGCCAAGACGTAGGGGGGGACGAGCAGTACTTC.